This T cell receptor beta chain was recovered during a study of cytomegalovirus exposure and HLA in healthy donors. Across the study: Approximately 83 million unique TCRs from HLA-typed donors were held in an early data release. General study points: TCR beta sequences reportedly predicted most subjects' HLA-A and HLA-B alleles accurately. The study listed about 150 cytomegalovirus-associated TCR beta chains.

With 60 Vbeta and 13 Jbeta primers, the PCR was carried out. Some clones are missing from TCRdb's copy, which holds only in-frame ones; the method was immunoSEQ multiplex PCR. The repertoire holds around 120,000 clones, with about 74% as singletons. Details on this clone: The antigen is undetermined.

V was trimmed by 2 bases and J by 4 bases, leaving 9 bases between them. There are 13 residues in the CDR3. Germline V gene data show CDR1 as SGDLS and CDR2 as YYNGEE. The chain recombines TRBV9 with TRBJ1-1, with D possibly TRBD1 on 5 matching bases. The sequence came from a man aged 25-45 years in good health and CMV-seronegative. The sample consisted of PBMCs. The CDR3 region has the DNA TGTGCCAGCAGCGTCCTCCAGGGCACTGAAGCTTTCTTT. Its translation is CASSVLQGTEAFF.